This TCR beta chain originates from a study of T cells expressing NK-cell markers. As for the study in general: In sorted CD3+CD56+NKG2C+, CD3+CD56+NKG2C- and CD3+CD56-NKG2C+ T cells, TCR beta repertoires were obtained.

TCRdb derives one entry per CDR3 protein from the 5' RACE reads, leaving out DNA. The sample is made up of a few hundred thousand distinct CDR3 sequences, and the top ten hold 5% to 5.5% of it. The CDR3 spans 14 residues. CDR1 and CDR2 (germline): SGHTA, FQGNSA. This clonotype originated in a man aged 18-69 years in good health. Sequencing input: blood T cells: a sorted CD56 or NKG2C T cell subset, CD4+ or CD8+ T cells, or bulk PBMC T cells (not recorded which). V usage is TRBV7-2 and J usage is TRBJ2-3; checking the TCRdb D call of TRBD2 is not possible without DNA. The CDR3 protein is CASSRGAGGDTQYF.